Listed here are 15 T cell receptor beta chains from one sample, sequenced in a study of PD-1 blockade in classical Hodgkin lymphoma. Exposure to brentuximab vedotin varied, and each patient had relapsed following autologous stem cell transplantation. Sequenced by immunoSEQ multiplex PCR; TCRdb stores in-frame clones only, minus some. The table includes about 40,000 clones, about nine tenths detected once. The source was peripheral blood mononuclear cells (PBMCs), collected at baseline. These TCRs come from a human donor with classical Hodgkin lymphoma.

The V gene is TRBV28, the J gene TRBJ1-4; 7 nucleotides line up with TRBD1. The CDR3 runs 15 residues. The J segment lost 7 bases and the V segment lost 4 bases, leaving 9 bases of the junction unmatched. CDR1 and CDR2 from the germline V gene are MDHEN and SYDVKM. The CDR3: CASSSDSYRGEKLFF. The CDR3 DNA reads TGTGCCAGCAGTTCTGATTCCTACAGGGGTGAAAAACTGTTTTTT. Complete variable domain (other parts from reference TRBV28 and TRBJ1-4): DVKVTQSSRYLVKRTGEKVFLECVQDMDHENMFWYRQDPGLGLRLIYFSYDVKMKEKGDIPEGYSVSREKKERFSLILESASTNQTSMYLCASSSDSYRGEKLFFGSGTQLSVL.

The chain links TRBV6-6 to TRBJ2-2; D is uncertain. The CDR3 sequence is 15 residues long. Trimming stripped 2 bases from V and 3 bases from J, with 10 bases between. Germline V gene data show CDR1 as MNHNY and CDR2 as SVGAGI (reference sequence). In nucleotides, the CDR3 is TGTGCCAGCAGTTACACCCCTAATGACACCGGGGAGCTGTTTTTT. Amino acid sequence: CASSYTPNDTGELFF.

The chain has TRBV5-1 and TRBJ2-1, with 10 bases aligning to TRBD1. The CDR3 sequence is 17 residues long. Germline CDR1 SGHRS, CDR2 YFSETQ. Trimming at V came to 0 bases and at J to 6 bases, leaving 9 bases not matched to a gene. The CDR3 DNA sequence: TGCGCCAGCAGCTTGGTGGGTAGTGGACAGGGGGTCAATGAGCAGTTCTTC. It translates to CASSLVGSGQGVNEQFF. Together with reference TRBV5-1 and TRBJ2-1, the CDR3 gives the full variable domain: KAGVTQTPRYLIKTRGQQVTLSCSPISGHRSVSWYQQTPGQGLQFLFEYFSETQRNKGNFPGRFSGRQFSNSRSEMNVSTLELGDSALYLCASSLVGSGQGVNEQFFGPGTRLTVL.

This clone showed up just a few times. The rearrangement joins TRBV6-5 to TRBJ1-6, with TRBD1 matching 8 bases. With 6 bases clipped from V and 9 bases from J, the junction kept 10 bases outside the gene matches. Germline V CDR1 and CDR2: MNHEY, SVGAGI. The CDR3 consists of 15 residues. The CDR3 region has the DNA TGTGCCAGCAGCAGACTCGGACAGGGAGGTTCACCCCTCCACTTT. Amino acid sequence: CASSRLGQGGSPLHF.

The J gene is TRBJ1-5, the V gene TRBV9; 11 bases match TRBD1. Unmatched junction bases numbered 7, after V lost 3 bases and J lost 2 bases. CDR1 SGDLS and CDR2 YYNGEE come from the germline V gene. CDR3 length: 17 amino acids. As DNA, the CDR3 is TGTGCCAGCAGCGCCGGGACAGGGGGGGGAGGCAATCAGCCCCAGCATTTT. It yields the protein CASSAGTGGGGNQPQHF.

The CDR3 is CASSRSEGTEAFF. The CDR3 DNA reads as TGTGCCAGCAGTCGATCAGAGGGCACTGAAGCTTTCTTT. The gene calls are TRBV6-5 and TRBJ1-1; D remains unclear. Germline values: CDR1 MNHEY, CDR2 SVGAGI. Trimming left V 5 bases short and J 4 bases short, with 11 bases between. This CDR3 is 13 amino acids long.

This chain uses TRBV10-3 with TRBJ2-5, with D possibly being TRBD2 (7 bases). CDR1 ENHRY and CDR2 SYGVKD come from the germline V gene. The CDR3 runs to 14 residues. Trimming cost V 10 bases and J 5 bases, with 20 bases left between them. CDR3 sequence (DNA): TGTGCCACCACGGACCCCCGGGGGGCGGAGACCCAGTACTTC. Protein: CATTDPRGAETQYF.

The chain joins TRBV2 to TRBJ2-5, with 10 bases aligning to TRBD2. V lost 7 bases and J lost 5; bases outside the gene matches: 13. The V gene's germline CDR1 is SNHLY and CDR2 FYNNEI. The CDR3 loop spans 16 amino acids. The CDR3 loop reads CASTPFRAGGPETQYF. DNA for the CDR3: TGTGCCAGCACCCCTTTTAGAGCGGGGGGGCCGGAGACCCAGTACTTC. Drawing the rest from reference TRBV2 and TRBJ2-5, the complete variable domain is EPEVTQTPSHQVTQMGQEVILRCVPISNHLYFYWYRQILGQKVEFLVSFYNNEISEKSEIFDDQFSVERPDGSNFTLKIRSTKLEDSAMYFCASTPFRAGGPETQYFGPGTRLLVL.

This clone has just a few counts. The gene calls are TRBV10-1 and TRBJ1-5; D is uncertain. Trimming cost V 4 bases and J 8 bases, with 15 bases left between them. CDR1 is WNHNN, CDR2 SYGVQD, per germline (reference sequence). The CDR3 runs 14 residues. The CDR3: CASSARTGPEPQHF. The CDR3 DNA is TGCGCCAGCAGTGCCCGGACGGGCCCAGAGCCCCAGCATTTT.

This chain connects TRBV9 to TRBJ2-7; 7 nucleotides align to TRBD1. This CDR3 comprises 14 residues. After removal of 4 bases from V and 5 bases from J, the junction contained 9 bases not matched to a gene. The germline V gene encodes CDR1 SGDLS and CDR2 YYNGEE. CDR3 residues: CASSFSGTDNEQYF. CDR3 nucleotide sequence: TGTGCCAGCAGCTTTTCCGGGACAGATAACGAGCAGTACTTC.

This clone was seen a single time. V is TRBV19 and J is TRBJ2-1, with 11 nucleotides matching TRBD2. V was clipped by 8 bases and J by 5 bases; unmatched bases: 5. Germline V gives CDR1 LNHDA, CDR2 SQIVND (reference sequence). CDR3 length: 14 residues. The CDR3 reads CASSGTSGHNEQFF. The CDR3 DNA follows: TGTGCCAGTTCCGGGACTAGCGGACACAATGAGCAGTTCTTC.

This clone was detected once. V usage is TRBV28 and J usage is TRBJ1-2; tentative D call: TRBD1 (5 bases). V shed 1 base and J shed 8 bases, with 11 bases lying between them. Germline V lookup: CDR1 MDHEN, CDR2 SYDVKM. The CDR3 totals 13 residues. CDR3 amino acids: CASSLFREWGYTF. In nucleotides, the CDR3 is TGTGCCAGCAGTTTATTCAGGGAGTGGGGCTACACCTTC.

This rearrangement joins TRBV18 to TRBJ1-1; D call uncertain. The ends were cut back, 3 bases at V and 0 bases at J, with 8 bases in the middle. CDR3 length: 14 residues. Germline CDR1 and CDR2: KGHSH and LQKENI. The CDR3 here is CASSPSELNTEAFF. The CDR3 nucleotides are TGTGCCAGCTCACCCTCAGAATTGAACACTGAAGCTTTCTTT.

The rearrangement uses TRBV2 and TRBJ1-6, with D unclear. Germline V CDR1 and CDR2: SNHLY, FYNNEI. This CDR3 contains 13 residues. V lost 3 bases to trimming and J lost 8 bases, with 8 bases between them. The CDR3 nucleotides read TGTGCCAGCAGTGATGGTGTATATTCACCCCTCCACTTT. Translation: CASSDGVYSPLHF.

The chain combines TRBV7-3 with TRBJ2-1, with no clear D. This CDR3 has 11 amino acids. In germline, CDR1 is SGHTA, CDR2 FQGTGA. V shed 3 bases and J shed 7 bases, with 4 bases lying between them. The CDR3: CASSFRNEQFF. The CDR3 DNA reads TGTGCCAGCAGCTTTCGTAATGAGCAGTTCTTC.